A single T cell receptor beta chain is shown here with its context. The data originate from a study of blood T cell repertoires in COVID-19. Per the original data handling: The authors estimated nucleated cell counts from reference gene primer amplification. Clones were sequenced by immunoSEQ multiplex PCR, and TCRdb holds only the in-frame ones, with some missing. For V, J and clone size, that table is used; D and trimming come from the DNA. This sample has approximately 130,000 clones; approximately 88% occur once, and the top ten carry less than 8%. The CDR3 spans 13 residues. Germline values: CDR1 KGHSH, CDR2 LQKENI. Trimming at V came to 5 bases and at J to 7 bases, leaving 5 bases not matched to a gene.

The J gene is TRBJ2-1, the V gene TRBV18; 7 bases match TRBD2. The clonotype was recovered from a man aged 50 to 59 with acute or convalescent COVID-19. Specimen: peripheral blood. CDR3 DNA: TGTGCCAGCTCAGATCGGACTAGAAATGAGCAGTTCTTC. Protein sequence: CASSDRTRNEQFF.